This T cell receptor beta chain originates from a study of T cells expressing NK-cell markers. Turning to the study itself: Underlying the TCR beta repertoires were sorted CD3+CD56+NKG2C+, CD3+CD56+NKG2C- and CD3+CD56-NKG2C+ T cells.

The CDR3 covers 15 residues. In germline, CDR1 is SGHNT, CDR2 YYREEE (reference sequence). With the 5' RACE reads reprocessed, TCRdb shows one record per CDR3 protein and no DNA. The sample table includes about 170,000 distinct CDR3 sequences. The TCR was taken from a man aged 18-70 years in good health. Sequencing input: blood T cells: a sorted CD56 or NKG2C T cell subset, CD4+ or CD8+ T cells, or bulk PBMC T cells (not recorded which). The genes are TRBV5-4 and TRBJ2-7; TCRdb indicates TRBD1, and absent DNA this call remains unverified. The CDR3 sequence is CASSFGTGPYNEQYF.